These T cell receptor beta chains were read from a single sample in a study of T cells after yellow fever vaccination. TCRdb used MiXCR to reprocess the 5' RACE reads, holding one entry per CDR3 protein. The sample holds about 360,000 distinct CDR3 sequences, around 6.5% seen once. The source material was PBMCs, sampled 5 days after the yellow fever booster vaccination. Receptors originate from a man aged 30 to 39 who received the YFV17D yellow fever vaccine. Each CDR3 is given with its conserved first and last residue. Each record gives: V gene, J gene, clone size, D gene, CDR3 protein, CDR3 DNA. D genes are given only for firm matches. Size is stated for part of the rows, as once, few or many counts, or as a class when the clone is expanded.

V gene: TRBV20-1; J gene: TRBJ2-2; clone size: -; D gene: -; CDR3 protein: CSATRQEGAGELFF; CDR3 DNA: TGCAGTGCTACGCGACAGGAGGGGGCCGGGGAGCTGTTTTTT
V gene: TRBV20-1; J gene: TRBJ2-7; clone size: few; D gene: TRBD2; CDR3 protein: CSASPPAGGAGEQYF; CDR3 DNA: TGCAGTGCTAGTCCCCCAGCGGGAGGGGCCGGGGAGCAGTACTTC
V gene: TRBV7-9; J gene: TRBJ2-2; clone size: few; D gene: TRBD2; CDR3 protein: CASSFPGQRGDTGELFF; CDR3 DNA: TGTGCCAGCAGCTTCCCGGGACAGCGGGGGGACACCGGGGAGCTGTTTTTT
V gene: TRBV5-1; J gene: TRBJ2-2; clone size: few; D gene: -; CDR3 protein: CANPGGGENTGELFF; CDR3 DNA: TGCGCCAACCCCGGGGGCGGGGAGAACACCGGGGAGCTGTTTTTT
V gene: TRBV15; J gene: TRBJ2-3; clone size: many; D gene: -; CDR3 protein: CATSVEAGATNTQYF; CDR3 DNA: TGTGCCACCAGCGTGGAGGCCGGGGCCACCAATACGCAGTATTTT
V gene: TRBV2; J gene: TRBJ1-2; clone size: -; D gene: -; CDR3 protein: CASSEAPWGIGGYTF; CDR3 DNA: TGTGCCAGCAGTGAAGCGCCATGGGGAATTGGTGGCTACACCTTC
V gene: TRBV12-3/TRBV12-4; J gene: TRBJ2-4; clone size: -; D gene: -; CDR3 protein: CASLATRNIQYF; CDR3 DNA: TGTGCCAGCTTGGCAACCCGAAACATTCAGTACTTC
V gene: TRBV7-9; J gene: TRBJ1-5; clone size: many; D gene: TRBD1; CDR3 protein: CASSPGTGDQPQHF; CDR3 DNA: TGTGCCAGCAGCCCGGGGACAGGGGATCAGCCCCAGCATTTT
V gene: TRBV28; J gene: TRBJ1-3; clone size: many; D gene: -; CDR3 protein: CASSFWDTIYF; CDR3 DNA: TGTGCCAGCAGTTTTTGGGACACCATATATTTT
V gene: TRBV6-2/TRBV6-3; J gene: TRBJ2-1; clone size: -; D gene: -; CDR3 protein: CASRGDFPYKEQFF; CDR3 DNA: TGTGCCAGCAGAGGGGACTTCCCCTACAAAGAGCAGTTCTTC
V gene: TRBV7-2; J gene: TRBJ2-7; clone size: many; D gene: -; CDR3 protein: CASSPITRVGLPEQYF; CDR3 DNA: TGTGCCAGCAGCCCAATCACGAGGGTCGGGCTGCCCGAGCAGTACTTC
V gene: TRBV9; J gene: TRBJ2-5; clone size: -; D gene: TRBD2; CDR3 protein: CASSASWTSAKETQYF; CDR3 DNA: TGTGCCAGCAGCGCCTCCTGGACTAGCGCGAAAGAGACCCAGTACTTC
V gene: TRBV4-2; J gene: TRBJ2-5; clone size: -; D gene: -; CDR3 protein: CASSQADDGAQYF; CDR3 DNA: TGTGCCAGCAGCCAAGCGGACGACGGAGCCCAGTACTTC
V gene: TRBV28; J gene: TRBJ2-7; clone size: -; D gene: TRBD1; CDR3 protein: CASRPSPGQGAEQYF; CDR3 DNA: TGTGCCAGCAGGCCAAGTCCGGGACAGGGGGCCGAGCAGTACTTC
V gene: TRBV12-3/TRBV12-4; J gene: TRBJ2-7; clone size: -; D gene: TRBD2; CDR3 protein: CASSITGTSRLEQYF; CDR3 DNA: TGTGCCAGCAGTATCACCGGGACTAGTCGCCTCGAGCAGTACTTC
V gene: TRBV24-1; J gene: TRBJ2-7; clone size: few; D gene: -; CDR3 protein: CATSDFRGVEGWAYEQYF; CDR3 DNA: TGTGCCACCAGTGATTTCCGCGGGGTTGAGGGTTGGGCTTACGAGCAGTACTTC
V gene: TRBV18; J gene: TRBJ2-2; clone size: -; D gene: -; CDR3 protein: CASSPKRVPGTQELFF; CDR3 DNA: TGTGCCAGCTCACCTAAGCGCGTCCCCGGGACTCAGGAGCTGTTTTTT
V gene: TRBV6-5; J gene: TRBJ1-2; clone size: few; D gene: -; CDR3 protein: CASSLAPETLYYGYTF; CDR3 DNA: TGTGCCAGCAGCTTAGCACCAGAGACCCTGTACTATGGCTACACCTTC
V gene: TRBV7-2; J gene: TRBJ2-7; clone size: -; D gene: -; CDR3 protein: CAISRTGSYEQHF; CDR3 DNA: TGTGCCATCAGCCGAACAGGGAGCTACGAGCAGCACTTC
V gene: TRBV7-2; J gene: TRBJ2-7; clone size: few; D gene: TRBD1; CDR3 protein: CASRPSPDRDEQYF; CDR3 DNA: TGTGCCAGCAGACCTTCCCCCGACAGGGACGAGCAGTACTTC
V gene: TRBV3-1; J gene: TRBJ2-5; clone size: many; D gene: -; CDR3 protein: CASSDLGETQYF; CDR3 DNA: TGTGCCAGCAGCGATCTTGGAGAGACCCAGTACTTC
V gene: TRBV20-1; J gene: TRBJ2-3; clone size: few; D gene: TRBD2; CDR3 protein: CSASRPLGLEDTQYF; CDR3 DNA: TGCAGTGCTAGCCGCCCATTGGGACTAGAAGATACGCAGTATTTT
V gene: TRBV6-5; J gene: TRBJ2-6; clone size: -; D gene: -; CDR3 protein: CASSFRASGANVLTF; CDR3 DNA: TGTGCCAGCAGTTTCAGGGCCTCTGGGGCCAACGTCCTGACTTTC
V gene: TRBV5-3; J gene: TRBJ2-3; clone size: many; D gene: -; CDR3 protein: CASSLRSASSTDTQYF; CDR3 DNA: TGTGCCAGCAGCTTGAGGTCAGCTTCTAGCACAGATACGCAGTATTTT
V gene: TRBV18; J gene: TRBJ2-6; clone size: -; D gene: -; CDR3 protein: CASSPSRSSGANVLTF; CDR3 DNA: TGTGCCAGCTCACCAAGCCGCAGCTCTGGGGCCAACGTCCTGACTTTC
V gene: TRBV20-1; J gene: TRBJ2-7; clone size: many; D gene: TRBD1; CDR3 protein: CSAIGQGVEYEQYF; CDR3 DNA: TGCAGTGCTATCGGACAGGGGGTGGAATACGAGCAGTACTTC
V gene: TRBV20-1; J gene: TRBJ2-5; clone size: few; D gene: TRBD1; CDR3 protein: CSATTPGQGPQETQYF; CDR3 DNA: TGCAGTGCAACCACGCCGGGACAGGGCCCCCAAGAGACCCAGTACTTC
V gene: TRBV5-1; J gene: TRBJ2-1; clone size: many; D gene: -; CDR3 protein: CASTPEDRYNEQFF; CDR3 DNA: TGCGCCAGCACTCCCGAGGACAGATACAATGAGCAGTTCTTC
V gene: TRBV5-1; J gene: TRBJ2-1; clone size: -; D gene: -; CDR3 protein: CASSLADIQNEQFF; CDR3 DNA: TGCGCCAGCAGCTTGGCGGACATTCAAAATGAGCAGTTCTTC